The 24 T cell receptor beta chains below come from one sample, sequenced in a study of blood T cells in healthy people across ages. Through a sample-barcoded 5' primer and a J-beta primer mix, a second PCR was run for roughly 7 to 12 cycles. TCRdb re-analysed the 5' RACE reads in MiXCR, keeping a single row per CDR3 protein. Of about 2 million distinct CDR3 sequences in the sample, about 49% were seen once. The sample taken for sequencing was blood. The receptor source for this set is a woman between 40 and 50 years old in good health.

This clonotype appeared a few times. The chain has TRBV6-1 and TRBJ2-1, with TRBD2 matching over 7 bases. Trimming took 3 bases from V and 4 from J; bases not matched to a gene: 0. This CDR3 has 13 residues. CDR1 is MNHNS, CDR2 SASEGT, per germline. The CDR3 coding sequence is TGTGCCAGCAGTGACGGGAGGTACAATGAGCAGTTCTTC. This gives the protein CASSDGRYNEQFF.

The CDR3 bases are TGTGCCGGCAATACTGGGGGGGCTGAGGAGTACTTC. Protein: CAGNTGGAEEYF. V usage is TRBV12-3 or TRBV12-4 and J usage is TRBJ2-4, with D possibly being TRBD2 (7 bases). The CDR3 consists of 12 residues. Between the trimmed V and J ends, which lost 11 bases and 14 bases, there was a span of 22 bases.

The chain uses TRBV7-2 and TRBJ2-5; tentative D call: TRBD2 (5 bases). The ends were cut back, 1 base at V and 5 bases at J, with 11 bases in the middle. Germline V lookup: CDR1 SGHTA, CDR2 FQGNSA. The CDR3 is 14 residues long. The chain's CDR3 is CTSSLGSGLETQYF. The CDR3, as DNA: TGTACCAGCAGCTTAGGATCGGGGTTGGAGACCCAGTACTTC.

Here the CDR3 DNA reads TGTGCCAGCAGTCCAGGGGGCCCAACCTACGAGCAGTACTTC. It yields the protein CASSPGGPTYEQYF. The chain carries TRBV28 and TRBJ2-7, with TRBD1 identical over 8 bases. V dropped 5 bases and J dropped 2; count of bases not matched to a gene: 5. This CDR3 has 14 amino acids. Germline lookup yields CDR1 MDHEN and CDR2 SYDVKM.

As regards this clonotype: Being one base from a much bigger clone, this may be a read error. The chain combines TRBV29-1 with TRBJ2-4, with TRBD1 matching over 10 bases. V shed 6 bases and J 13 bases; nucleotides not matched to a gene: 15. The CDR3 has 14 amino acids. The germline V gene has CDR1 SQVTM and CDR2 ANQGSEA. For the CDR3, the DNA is TGCAGCGTATGCCGGGACAGGGGTGACAATGAGCAGTACTTC. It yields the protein CSVCRDRGDNEQYF.

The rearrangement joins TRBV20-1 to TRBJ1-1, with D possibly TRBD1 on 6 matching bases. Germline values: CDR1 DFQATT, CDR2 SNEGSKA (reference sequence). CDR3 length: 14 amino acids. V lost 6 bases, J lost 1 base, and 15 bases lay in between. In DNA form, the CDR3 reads TGCAGTGCAGGGGGGGGGACACCGAACACTGAAGCTTTCTTT. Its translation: CSAGGGTPNTEAFF.

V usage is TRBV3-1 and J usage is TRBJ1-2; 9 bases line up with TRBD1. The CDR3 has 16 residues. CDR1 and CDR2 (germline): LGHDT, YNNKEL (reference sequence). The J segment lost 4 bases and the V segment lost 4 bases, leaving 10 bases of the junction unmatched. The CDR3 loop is CASSPNRGRETYGYTF. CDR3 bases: TGTGCCAGCAGCCCAAACAGGGGGCGAGAAACCTATGGCTACACCTTC.

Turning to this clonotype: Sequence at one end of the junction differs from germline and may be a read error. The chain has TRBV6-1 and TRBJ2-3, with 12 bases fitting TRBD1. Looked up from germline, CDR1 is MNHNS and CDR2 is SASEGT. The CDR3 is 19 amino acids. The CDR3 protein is CASRRQIPGTGGRGDTRYF. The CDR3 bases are TGTGCCAGCAGGCGACAAATTCCCGGGACAGGGGGCAGAGGAGATACGCGGTATTTT.

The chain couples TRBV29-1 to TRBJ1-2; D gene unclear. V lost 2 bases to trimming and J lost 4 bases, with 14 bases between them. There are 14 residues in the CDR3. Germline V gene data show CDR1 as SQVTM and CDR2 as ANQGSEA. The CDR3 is CSVESPDVFYGYTF. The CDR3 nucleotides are TGCAGCGTTGAATCCCCTGACGTATTCTATGGCTACACCTTC.

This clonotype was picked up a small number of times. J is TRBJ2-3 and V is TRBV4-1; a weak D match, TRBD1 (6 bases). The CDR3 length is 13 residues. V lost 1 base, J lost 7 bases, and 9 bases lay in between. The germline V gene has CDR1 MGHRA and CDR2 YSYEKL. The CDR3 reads CASSQGGPNTQYF. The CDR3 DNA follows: TGCGCCAGCAGCCAAGGGGGGCCGAATACGCAGTATTTT.

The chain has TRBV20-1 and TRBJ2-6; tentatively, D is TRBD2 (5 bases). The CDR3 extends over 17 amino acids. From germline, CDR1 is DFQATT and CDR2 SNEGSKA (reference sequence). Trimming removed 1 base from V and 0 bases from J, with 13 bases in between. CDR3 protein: CSARGKGAGSGANVLTF. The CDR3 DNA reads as TGCAGTGCTAGAGGAAAGGGAGCAGGCTCTGGGGCCAACGTCCTGACTTTC.

The CDR3 loop is CASSPVLYNEQFF. The CDR3 DNA is TGTGCCAGCAGCCCGGTGCTCTACAATGAGCAGTTCTTC. The rearrangement joins TRBV7-2 to TRBJ2-1; D is undetermined. This CDR3 comprises 13 residues. The germline gives CDR1 SGHTA, CDR2 FQGNSA. Trimming pared 5 bases from V and 3 bases from J, leaving 8 bases between.

CDR3 sequence: CSAVGAGNSYNEQFF. In nucleotides, the CDR3 is TGCAGTGCCGTCGGGGCTGGCAATTCCTACAATGAGCAGTTCTTC. This chain connects TRBV20-1 to TRBJ2-1; D is possibly TRBD1 or TRBD2 (5 bases each). Per germline, CDR1 DFQATT and CDR2 SNEGSKA (reference sequence). V lost 6 bases, J lost 1 base, and 16 bases lay in between. The CDR3 has 15 residues.

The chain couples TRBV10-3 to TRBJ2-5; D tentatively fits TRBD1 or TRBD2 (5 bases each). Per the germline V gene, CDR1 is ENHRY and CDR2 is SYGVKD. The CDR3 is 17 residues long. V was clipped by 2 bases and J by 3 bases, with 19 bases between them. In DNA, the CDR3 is TGTGCCATCAGTGAGATGGCGAGGGGCATCGGAAAAGAGACCCAGTACTTC. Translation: CAISEMARGIGKETQYF.

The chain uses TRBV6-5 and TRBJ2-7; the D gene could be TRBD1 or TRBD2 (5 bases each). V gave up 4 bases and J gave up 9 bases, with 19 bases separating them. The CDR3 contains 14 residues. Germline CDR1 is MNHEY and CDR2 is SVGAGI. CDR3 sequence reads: CASSSYPRRGGQYF. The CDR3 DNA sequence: TGTGCCAGCAGTTCCTACCCGCGACGGGGCGGGCAGTACTTC.

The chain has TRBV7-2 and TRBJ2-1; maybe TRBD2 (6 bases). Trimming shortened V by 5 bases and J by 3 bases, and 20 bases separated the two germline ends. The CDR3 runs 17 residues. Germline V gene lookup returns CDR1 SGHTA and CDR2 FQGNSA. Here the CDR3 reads CASSRLFSGSFYNEQFF. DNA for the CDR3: TGTGCCAGCAGCCGTCTATTTAGCGGATCATTCTACAATGAGCAGTTCTTC.

CDR3 protein: CASSLRVSSGGTDTQYF. Written as DNA, the CDR3 is TGTGCCAGCAGCCTCAGGGTATCTAGCGGGGGCACAGATACGCAGTATTTT. The V and J genes are TRBV11-2 and TRBJ2-3, with TRBD2 matching 9 bases. The germline gives CDR1 SGHAT, CDR2 FQNNGV. The junction had 10 bases not matched to a gene; V was cut back by 5 bases and J by 1 base. This CDR3 has 17 residues. Looking up the rest from reference TRBV11-2 and TRBJ2-3 gives the full variable domain: EAGVAQSPRYKIIEKRQSVAFWCNPISGHATLYWYQQILGQGPKLLIQFQNNGVVDDSQLPKDRFSAERLKGVDSTLKIQPAKLEDSAVYLCASSLRVSSGGTDTQYFGPGTRLTVL.

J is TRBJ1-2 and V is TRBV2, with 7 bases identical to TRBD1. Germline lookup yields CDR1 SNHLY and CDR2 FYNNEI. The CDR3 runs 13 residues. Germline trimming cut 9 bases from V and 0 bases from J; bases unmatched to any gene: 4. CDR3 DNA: TGTGCCAGAGGAACAGGGGCTAACTATGGCTACACCTTC. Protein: CARGTGANYGYTF.

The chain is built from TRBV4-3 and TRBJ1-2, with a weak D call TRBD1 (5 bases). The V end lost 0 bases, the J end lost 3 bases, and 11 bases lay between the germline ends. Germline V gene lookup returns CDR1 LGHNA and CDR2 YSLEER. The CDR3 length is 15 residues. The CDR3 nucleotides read TGCGCCAGCAGCCAAGATCGTTCGGGGGACTATGGCTACACCTTC. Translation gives CASSQDRSGDYGYTF.

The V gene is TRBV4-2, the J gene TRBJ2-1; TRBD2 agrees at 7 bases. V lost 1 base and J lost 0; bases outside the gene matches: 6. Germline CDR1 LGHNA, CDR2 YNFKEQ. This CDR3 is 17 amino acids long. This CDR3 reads CASSQVSAGYSYNEQFF. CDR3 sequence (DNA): TGTGCCAGCAGCCAAGTATCAGCGGGGTACTCCTACAATGAGCAGTTCTTC.

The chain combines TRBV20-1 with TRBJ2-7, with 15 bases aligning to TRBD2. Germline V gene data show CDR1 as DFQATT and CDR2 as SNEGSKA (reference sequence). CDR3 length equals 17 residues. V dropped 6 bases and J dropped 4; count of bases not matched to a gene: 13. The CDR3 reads CSARLPGLAGGQYEQYF. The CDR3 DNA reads TGCAGTGCCCGCCTTCCCGGACTAGCGGGGGGGCAATACGAGCAGTACTTC.

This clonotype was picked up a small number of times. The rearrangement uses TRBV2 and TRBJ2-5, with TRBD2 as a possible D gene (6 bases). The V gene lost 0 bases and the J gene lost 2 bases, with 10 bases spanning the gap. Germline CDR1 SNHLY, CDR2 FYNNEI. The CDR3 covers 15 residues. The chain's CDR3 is CASSEAGGGQETQYF. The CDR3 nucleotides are TGTGCCAGCAGTGAAGCGGGTGGGGGGCAAGAGACCCAGTACTTC.

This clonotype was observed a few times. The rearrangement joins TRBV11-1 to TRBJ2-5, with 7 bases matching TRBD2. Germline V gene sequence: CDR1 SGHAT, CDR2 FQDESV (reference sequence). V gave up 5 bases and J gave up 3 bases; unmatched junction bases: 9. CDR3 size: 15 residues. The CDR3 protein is CASSPYPSGEETQYF. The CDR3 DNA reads TGTGCCAGCAGCCCATACCCTAGCGGAGAAGAGACCCAGTACTTC.

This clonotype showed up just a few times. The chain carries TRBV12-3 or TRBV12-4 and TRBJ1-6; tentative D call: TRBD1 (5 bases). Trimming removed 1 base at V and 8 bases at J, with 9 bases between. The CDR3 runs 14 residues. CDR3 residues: CASSLVGAHSPLHF. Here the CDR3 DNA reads TGTGCCAGCAGTTTAGTAGGGGCGCATTCACCCCTCCACTTT.